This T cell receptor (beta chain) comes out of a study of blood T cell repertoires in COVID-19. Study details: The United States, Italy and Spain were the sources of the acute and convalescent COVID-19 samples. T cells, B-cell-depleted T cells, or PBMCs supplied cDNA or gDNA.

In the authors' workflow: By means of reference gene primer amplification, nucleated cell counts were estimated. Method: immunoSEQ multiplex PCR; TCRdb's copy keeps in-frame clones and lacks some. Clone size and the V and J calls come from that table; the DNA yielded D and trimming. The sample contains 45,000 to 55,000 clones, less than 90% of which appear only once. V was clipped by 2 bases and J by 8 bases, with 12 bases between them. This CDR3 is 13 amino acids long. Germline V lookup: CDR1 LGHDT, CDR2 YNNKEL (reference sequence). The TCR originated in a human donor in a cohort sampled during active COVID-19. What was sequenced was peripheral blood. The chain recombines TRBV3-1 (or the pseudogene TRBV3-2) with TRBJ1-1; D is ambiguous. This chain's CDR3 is CASSQSFISEAFF. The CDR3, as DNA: TGTGCCAGCAGCCAATCTTTTATTTCGGAAGCTTTCTTT.